This TCR beta chain is from a study of blood T cell repertoires in COVID-19. The germline gives CDR1 LGHDT, CDR2 YNNKEL (reference sequence). CDR3 length: 16 amino acids. Some clones are missing from TCRdb's copy, which holds only in-frame ones; the method was immunoSEQ multiplex PCR. Among 100,000 to 150,000 clones listed, around nine tenths were seen once. Points on this clone: A read error may produce the germline difference seen at one junction end.

Sequencing used PBMCs or T cells enriched from blood (not recorded which). This TCR came from a woman aged 45-65 years who had recovered from COVID-19. The V call is TRBV3-1 (or the pseudogene TRBV3-2), the J call TRBJ2-1, with TRBD1 matching 7 bases. The DNA of the CDR3 is TGTGCCAGCAGCTTGCGACAGGGCACCTCCTTCAATGAGCAGTTCTTC. Protein product: CASSLRQGTSFNEQFF.